The present T cell receptor beta chain was sequenced within a study of OX40 agonist ivuxolimab in advanced cancers. In the study overall: With ivuxolimab, an agonistic anti-OX40 (CD134) antibody, patients were treated. Patients achieving partial responses numbered three: one hepatocellular carcinoma case and two cutaneous melanoma cases. Roughly two fifths of patients had received prior checkpoint inhibitor therapy.

Measured with immunoSEQ multiplex PCR; TCRdb has only the in-frame clones, and not every one. This sample has tens of thousands of clones, with 70% to 85% found just once. Patients with a history of autoimmune disease or on systemic immunosuppression were excluded. The ends were cut back, 4 bases at V and 1 base at J, with 11 bases in the middle. The CDR3 loop spans 14 amino acids. CDR1 is SGHDT and CDR2 is YYEEEE in the germline V gene. The V call is TRBV5-6, the J call TRBJ1-1; a weak D match, TRBD1 (5 bases). The source material was CD4+ or CD8+ T cells sorted from blood, sampled in a trial of the OX40 agonist ivuxolimab. The sequence was obtained from an adult with an advanced solid tumor such as melanoma, head and neck, liver or kidney cancer. The DNA of the CDR3 is TGTGCCAGCAGCGGAGGGGCCGCGAACACTGAAGCTTTCTTT. Residues: CASSGGAANTEAFF. Variable domain in full (rest from reference TRBV5-6 and TRBJ1-1): DAGVTQSPTHLIKTRGQQVTLRCSPKSGHDTVSWYQQALGQGPQFIFQYYEEEERQRGNFPDRFSGHQFPNYSSELNVNALLLGDSALYLCASSGGAANTEAFFGQGTRLTVV.